A single sample gave rise to the 29 T cell receptor beta chains below, sequenced in a study of technical replicates of blood from several donors. Sequencing used immunoSEQ multiplex PCR; TCRdb keeps in-frame clones, though not all of them. Counted here are roughly 52,000 clones, about 96% occurring once; the ten biggest clones make up about 3%. Sequenced: PBMCs. The source of these receptors is a human donor in good health. Some clones in this sample may be carry-over from other donors' samples.

The V call is TRBV4-2, the J call TRBJ2-5; 12 bases are a match to TRBD2. CDR1 and CDR2 (germline): LGHNA, YNFKEQ. V was pared by 0 bases and J by 4 bases, with 9 bases of the junction left unmatched. This CDR3 contains 18 residues. The CDR3 coding sequence is TGTGCCAGCAGCCAAGACGGGGCTAGCGGGAGGGGACGAGAGACCCAGTACTTC. Protein: CASSQDGASGRGRETQYF.

The rearrangement joins TRBV6-6 to TRBJ2-1; TRBD2 matches at 12 bases. V shed 7 bases and J 9 bases; nucleotides not matched to a gene: 10. CDR1 is MNHNY and CDR2 is SVGAGI in the germline V gene (reference sequence). This CDR3 spans 15 amino acids. As DNA, the CDR3 is TGTGCCAGCATTCTCCTAGCGGGAGGGCCATCTGAGCAGTTCTTC. The encoded protein is CASILLAGGPSEQFF.

The V call is TRBV25-1, the J call TRBJ2-7, with D perhaps matching TRBD1 (6 bases). In germline, CDR1 is MGHDK, CDR2 SYGVNS. V was clipped by 9 bases and J by 4 bases, with 16 bases between them. The length of the CDR3 is 13 residues. As DNA, the CDR3 is TGTGCCAGTATGGCGCAGGGGAGATACGAGCAGTACTTC. The encoded protein is CASMAQGRYEQYF.

This chain connects TRBV7-2 to TRBJ2-5, with D possibly being TRBD2 (6 bases). With 3 bases removed from V and 4 bases from J, the gap between germline ends came to 9 bases. This CDR3 is built from 13 residues. Per germline, CDR1 SGHTA and CDR2 FQGNSA. CDR3 DNA: TGTGCCAGCAGCTTCCCGGGACTAGAGACCCAGTACTTC. Protein: CASSFPGLETQYF.

This sequence joins TRBV30 and TRBJ2-7; no clear D. The V end lost 2 bases, the J end lost 2 bases, and 13 bases lay between the germline ends. The CDR3 has 14 amino acids. Germline assignment: CDR1 GTSNPN and CDR2 SVGIG (reference sequence). The CDR3 loop is CAWSSNQKPYEQYF. In DNA form, the CDR3 reads TGTGCCTGGAGTTCGAATCAAAAGCCCTACGAGCAGTACTTC. Filled out from reference TRBV30 and TRBJ2-7, the complete variable domain reads SQTIHQWPATLVQPVGSPLSLECTVEGTSNPNLYWYRQAAGRGLQLLFYSVGIGQISSEVPQNLSASRPQDRQFILSSKKLLLSDSGFYLCAWSSNQKPYEQYFGPGTRLTVT.

The V and J genes are TRBV5-1 and TRBJ2-7, with a weak D call TRBD2 (6 bases). CDR3 length: 15 residues. Trimming pared 4 bases from V and 2 bases from J, leaving 16 bases between. Germline CDR1 reads SGHRS; CDR2 reads YFSETQ. The CDR3 sequence: CASSPNGGIPYEQYF. CDR3 sequence (DNA): TGCGCCAGCAGCCCTAATGGCGGGATCCCCTACGAGCAGTACTTC.

V usage is TRBV2 and J usage is TRBJ2-1, with TRBD2 as a possible D gene (5 bases). Trimming cost V 8 bases and J 0 bases, with 17 bases left between them. The CDR3 is 16 amino acids. Germline V gene sequence: CDR1 SNHLY, CDR2 FYNNEI. CDR3 loop: CASLGSHLSSYNEQFF. CDR3 coding DNA: TGTGCCAGCCTAGGGAGCCACCTGAGCTCCTACAATGAGCAGTTCTTC.

The chain recombines TRBV14 with TRBJ2-5; the match to TRBD1 covers 7 bases. The length of the CDR3 is 14 residues. The junction had 6 bases not matched to a gene; V was cut back by 3 bases and J by 5 bases. Germline V gives CDR1 SGHDN, CDR2 FVKESK. DNA of the CDR3: TGTGCCAGCAGCCACCTAGGCAGGGGGGAGACCCAGTACTTC. Amino acids: CASSHLGRGETQYF.

V gene TRBV4-1 combines with J gene TRBJ2-7, with TRBD1 matching over 7 bases. Germline V lookup: CDR1 MGHRA, CDR2 YSYEKL. The CDR3 runs 15 residues. Germline trimming cut 6 bases from V and 1 base from J; bases unmatched to any gene: 9. DNA of the CDR3: TGCGCCAGCAGTCCCACCGGGACAGATTCCTACGAGCAGTACTTC. Its translation is CASSPTGTDSYEQYF.

This clone was observed once. This sequence joins TRBV7-2 and TRBJ1-2; D is possibly TRBD1 (5 bases). This CDR3 contains 14 residues. Per germline, CDR1 SGHTA and CDR2 FQGNSA. Trimming removed 4 bases at V and 2 bases at J, with 11 bases between. The CDR3 here is CASSWRGGNYGYTF. The CDR3 coding sequence is TGTGCCAGCAGCTGGCGGGGGGGGAACTATGGCTACACCTTC.

The V and J genes are TRBV4-2 and TRBJ2-3; 8 positions agree with TRBD2. Germline CDR1 is LGHNA and CDR2 is YNFKEQ. This CDR3 is built from 19 residues. Losses at the gene ends were 0 bases for V and 0 bases for J; bases not matched to a gene: 11. The CDR3 sequence: CASSQDGGAGAPSTDTQYF. Here the CDR3 DNA reads TGTGCCAGCAGCCAAGATGGGGGAGCGGGAGCCCCTAGCACAGATACGCAGTATTTT.

V usage is TRBV10-3 and J usage is TRBJ1-2; possibly TRBD1 for D (5 bases). The CDR3 length is 12 residues. V was pared by 5 bases and J by 7 bases, with 11 bases between. Germline CDR1 is ENHRY and CDR2 is SYGVKD. CDR3 coding DNA: TGTGCCATCAGTCCCGACAGTTTTGGCTACACCTTC. Its translation: CAISPDSFGYTF.

The J gene is TRBJ2-5, the V gene TRBV6-5, with 7 bases identical to TRBD2. This CDR3 is 15 amino acids long. The trim removed 5 bases at V and 4 bases at J, leaving 10 bases unmatched. The germline V gene has CDR1 MNHEY and CDR2 SVGAGI. This CDR3 is CASSPSRTSGETQYF. The CDR3 coding sequence is TGTGCCAGCAGTCCTTCTAGGACTAGTGGAGAGACCCAGTACTTC.

J is TRBJ1-1 and V is TRBV15; unclear D gene. Trimming stripped 0 bases from V and 1 base from J, with 3 bases between. The CDR3 contains 13 residues. The germline V gene encodes CDR1 LNHNV and CDR2 YYDKDF (reference sequence). The CDR3 protein is CATSRERNTEAFF. The CDR3 DNA sequence: TGTGCCACCAGCAGAGAGAGGAACACTGAAGCTTTCTTT.

The chain recombines TRBV6-5 with TRBJ2-3, with D possibly TRBD1 on 6 matching bases. The CDR3 loop spans 14 amino acids. Trimming pared 5 bases from V and 0 bases from J, leaving 9 bases between. CDR1 and CDR2 from the germline V gene are MNHEY and SVGAGI. CDR3 DNA sequence: TGTGCCAGCAGTCACAGGGATAGCACAGATACGCAGTATTTT. This encodes CASSHRDSTDTQYF.

V usage is TRBV5-1 and J usage is TRBJ2-7; possible D gene TRBD1, 5 bases. CDR3 length: 14 residues. Trimming pared 0 bases from V and 5 bases from J, leaving 12 bases between. The germline V gene has CDR1 SGHRS and CDR2 YFSETQ. CDR3 bases: TGCGCCAGCAGCTTGGGCCTAGAAGGGGACGAGCAGTACTTC. It specifies CASSLGLEGDEQYF. Supplemented by reference TRBV5-1 and TRBJ2-7, the full variable domain reads KAGVTQTPRYLIKTRGQQVTLSCSPISGHRSVSWYQQTPGQGLQFLFEYFSETQRNKGNFPGRFSGRQFSNSRSEMNVSTLELGDSALYLCASSLGLEGDEQYFGPGTRLTVT.

This chain uses TRBV5-1 with TRBJ2-3, with TRBD2 as a possible D gene (6 bases). The germline V and J ends were trimmed by 5 bases and 4 bases, with 11 bases remaining between them. Germline V lookup: CDR1 SGHRS, CDR2 YFSETQ. The CDR3 consists of 13 residues. This chain's CDR3 is CASREGVADTQYF. In DNA form, the CDR3 reads TGCGCCAGCAGGGAGGGAGTGGCAGATACGCAGTATTTT. Variable domain in full (rest from reference TRBV5-1 and TRBJ2-3): KAGVTQTPRYLIKTRGQQVTLSCSPISGHRSVSWYQQTPGQGLQFLFEYFSETQRNKGNFPGRFSGRQFSNSRSEMNVSTLELGDSALYLCASREGVADTQYFGPGTRLTVL.

CDR3 loop: CASSLAGQGSYEQYF. CDR3 coding DNA: TGTGCCAGCAGCTTAGCGGGACAGGGTTCCTACGAGCAGTACTTC. This sequence joins TRBV7-2 and TRBJ2-7; 9 positions match TRBD1. The length of the CDR3 is 15 residues. V gave up 0 bases and J gave up 1 base; unmatched junction bases: 1. Germline CDR1 reads SGHTA; CDR2 reads FQGNSA.

CDR3 DNA sequence: TGTGCCAGCAGACCACCACCCCGGGACAGGGGCCGAGAAAAACTGTTTTTT. This encodes CASRPPPRDRGREKLFF. J is TRBJ1-4 and V is TRBV7-9, with TRBD1 identical over 10 bases. The CDR3 is 17 residues long. Germline CDR1 SEHNR, CDR2 FQNEAQ (reference sequence). With V trimmed by 6 bases and J by 8 bases, 15 bases remained unmatched. The whole variable domain, remainder taken from reference TRBV7-9 and TRBJ1-4, is DTGVSQNPRHKITKRGQNVTFRCDPISEHNRLYWYRQTLGQGPEFLTYFQNEAQLEKSRLLSDRFSAERPKGSFSTLEIQRTEQGDSAMYLCASRPPPRDRGREKLFFGSGTQLSVL.

The chain couples TRBV7-2 to TRBJ2-2; 14 bases line up with TRBD2. From germline, CDR1 is SGHTA and CDR2 FQGNSA. This CDR3 has 18 residues. V gave up 1 base and J gave up 7 bases; unmatched junction bases: 8. This CDR3 reads CASSLGTSGRRLGGELFF. CDR3 sequence (DNA): TGTGCCAGCAGCTTAGGGACTAGCGGGAGGAGGCTCGGCGGGGAGCTGTTTTTT.

The chain couples TRBV5-6 to TRBJ2-7, with 9 nucleotides matching TRBD1. The germline CDR1 and CDR2 sequences are SGHDT and YYEEEE. V shed 1 base and J 6 bases; nucleotides not matched to a gene: 8. CDR3 length equals 15 residues. In DNA, the CDR3 is TGTGCCAGCAGCTTGTTCGGACAGGGGTATTCCGAGCAGTACTTC. This codes for CASSLFGQGYSEQYF.

This clone occurred once. The rearrangement links TRBV12-5 to TRBJ2-4, with 7 nucleotides matching TRBD1. CDR3 length: 14 residues. Trimming at V came to 6 bases and at J to 7 bases, leaving 9 bases not matched to a gene. Germline-derived CDR1 and CDR2 are LGHNT and FRNRAP. The CDR3 sequence is CASGPGQNINIQYF. The CDR3 DNA is TGTGCTAGTGGCCCGGGACAGAATATCAACATTCAGTACTTC.

In this sample, this clone turned up once. V usage is TRBV7-2 and J usage is TRBJ2-1, with 8 bases aligning to TRBD1. CDR1 SGHTA and CDR2 FQGNSA come from the germline V gene. The CDR3 runs to 17 residues. Trimming took 5 bases from V and 6 from J; bases not matched to a gene: 15. CDR3 amino acids: CASSGGTGSRGLNEQFF. The CDR3 DNA is TGTGCCAGCAGCGGCGGGACAGGATCCCGCGGCCTCAATGAGCAGTTCTTC. Full variable domain (outside the CDR3, taken from reference TRBV7-2 and TRBJ2-1): GAGVSQSPSNKVTEKGKDVELRCDPISGHTALYWYRQSLGQGLEFLIYFQGNSAPDKSGLPSDRFSAERTGGSVSTLTIQRTQQEDSAVYLCASSGGTGSRGLNEQFFGPGTRLTVL.

V is TRBV4-3 and J is TRBJ2-3; 12 bases line up with TRBD2. The CDR3 runs 15 residues. From germline, CDR1 is LGHNA and CDR2 YSLEER. The V and J ends lost 2 bases and 6 bases, in that order; junction bases with no gene match: 3. In DNA form, the CDR3 reads TGCGCCAGCAGCCAACTAGCGGGAGGGCCGGATACGCAGTATTTT. Protein sequence: CASSQLAGGPDTQYF.

This chain uses TRBV9 with TRBJ1-1; a weak D match, TRBD1 (5 bases). CDR1 SGDLS and CDR2 YYNGEE come from the germline V gene. The CDR3 contains 13 residues. The V end was cut by 2 bases, the J end by 3 bases, with 8 bases between. The CDR3 region is CASSVGGDTEAFF. For the CDR3, the DNA is TGTGCCAGCAGCGTGGGGGGTGACACTGAAGCTTTCTTT.

This clone came up once. This chain joins TRBV5-6 and TRBJ2-7, with no clear D. This CDR3 region has 12 residues. Germline CDR1 SGHDT, CDR2 YYEEEE. V lost 0 bases and J lost 3, with 4 bases in between. The DNA of the CDR3 is TGTGCCAGCAGCTTGGCCGTCTACGAGCAGTACTTC. Amino acids: CASSLAVYEQYF.

This clone was observed a single time. V gene TRBV9 combines with J gene TRBJ1-2; D uncertain. CDR1 is SGDLS, CDR2 YYNGEE, per germline. The V end was cut by 0 bases, the J end by 2 bases, with 11 bases between. This CDR3 has 15 residues. CDR3 coding DNA: TGTGCCAGCAGCGTAGGAGGCAGCATAAACTATGGCTACACCTTC. Translation: CASSVGGSINYGYTF.

This sequence joins TRBV7-2 and TRBJ2-7; TRBD2 matches at 10 bases. The length of the CDR3 is 15 residues. CDR1 SGHTA and CDR2 FQGNSA come from the germline V gene. The ends lost 5 bases at V and 7 bases at J; junction bases unmatched: 11. The CDR3 bases are TGTGCCAGCAGCCCCAGCGGGGGGGCCATTCGTGAGCAGTACTTC. Translation: CASSPSGGAIREQYF.

This rearrangement joins TRBV5-4 to TRBJ2-1; the match to TRBD2 covers 12 bases. The V and J ends lost 4 bases and 4 bases, in that order; junction bases with no gene match: 6. The germline CDR1 and CDR2 sequences are SGHNT and YYREEE (reference sequence). The CDR3 sequence is 16 residues long. The CDR3 DNA follows: TGTGCCAGCAGCCCTGGACTAGCGGGGAAATACAATGAGCAGTTCTTC. Translation: CASSPGLAGKYNEQFF.